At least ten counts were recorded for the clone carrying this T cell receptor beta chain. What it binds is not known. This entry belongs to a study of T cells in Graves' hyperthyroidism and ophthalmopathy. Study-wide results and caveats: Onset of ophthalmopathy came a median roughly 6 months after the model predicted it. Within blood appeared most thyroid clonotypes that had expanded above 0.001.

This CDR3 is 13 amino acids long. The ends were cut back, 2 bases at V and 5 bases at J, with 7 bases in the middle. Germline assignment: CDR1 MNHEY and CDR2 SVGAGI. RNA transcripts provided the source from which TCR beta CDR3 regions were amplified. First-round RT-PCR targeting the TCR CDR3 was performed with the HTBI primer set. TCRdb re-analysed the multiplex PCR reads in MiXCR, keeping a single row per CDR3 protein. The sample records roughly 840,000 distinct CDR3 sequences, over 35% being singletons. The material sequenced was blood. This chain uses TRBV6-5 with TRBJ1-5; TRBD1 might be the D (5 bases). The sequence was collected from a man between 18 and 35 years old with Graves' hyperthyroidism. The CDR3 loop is CASSYRGHQPQHF. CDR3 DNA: TGTGCCAGCAGTTACAGGGGCCATCAGCCCCAGCATTTT.